The 16 T cell receptor beta chains presented below share a single source sample, sequenced in a study of Tregs in tolerant kidney transplant recipients (dated by TCRdb to between 2018 and 2020). Transplants used related donors with nonmyeloablative bone marrow transplantation; mixed chimerism was transient in the human trials. Library method: the immunoSEQ multiplex PCR assay. What TCRdb holds here is the immuneACCESS table cut down to in-frame rearrangements. Part of the clones is not present; checked against another copy, under half of the missing clones reflect an unresolved V gene, and the others are unexplained. This sample's listing comprises 25,000 to 35,000 clones. Roughly 1.9% of the sample rests with the top ten. Here the sequenced sample was CD4+ T cells from blood (PBMCs), taken 24 months after the transplant. All receptors come from a human patient who received a combined kidney and bone marrow transplant. Some T cells may derive from the graft donor when a transplant has been performed.

A note on this clone: The read is 3 residues too short to cover the CDR3 end, so that end is filled in from the germline J gene. V gene TRBV29-1 combines with J gene TRBJ1-2, with TRBD1 matching 8 bases. Germline V gene lookup returns CDR1 SQVTM and CDR2 ANQGSEA. There are 11 residues in the CDR3. The CDR3 protein is CSVTQGDGYTF. CDR3 bases read: TGCAGCGTTACACAGGGGGACGGC.

To note about this clone: Read data end 3 residues before the CDR3 end; the end is taken from the germline J gene. The gene calls are TRBV6-2 or TRBV6-3 and TRBJ2-2; 7 positions match TRBD1. There are 12 residues in the CDR3. The germline CDR1 and CDR2 sequences are MNHEY and SVGEGT. Trimming took 6 bases from V and 7 from J; bases not matched to a gene: 2. This CDR3 is CASRTGFGELFF. The sequenced CDR3 bases are TGTGCCAGCAGGACAGGGTTCGGGGAG.

A word on this clone: The read ends 3 residues shy of where the CDR3 ends; the end is completed using the germline J gene. This chain joins TRBV20-1 and TRBJ1-5, with TRBD1 matching 7 bases. The V segment lost 5 bases and the J segment 1 base; nucleotides outside the gene matches: 5. Germline CDR1 DFQATT, CDR2 SNEGSKA (reference sequence). This CDR3 has 14 residues. The CDR3 bases that were read are TGCAGTGCTTCGGACAGGCGAAGCAATCAGCCC. This codes for CSASDRRSNQP. The CDR3 in full is CSASDRRSNQPQHF.

As to this clone: Sequencing ends 3 residues short of the CDR3 end; the germline J gene provides the rest. The V and J genes are TRBV5-1 and TRBJ2-7; 16 nucleotides match TRBD2. The J segment lost 5 bases and the V segment lost 0 bases, leaving 11 bases of the junction unmatched. The CDR3 length is 19 residues. Germline CDR1 is SGHRS and CDR2 is YFSETQ. The CDR3 reads CASSLAGLAGGQARHEQYF. CDR3 bases read: TGCGCCAGCAGCTTGGCGGGACTAGCGGGAGGGCAAGCCCGTCACGAG. The full variable domain, its missing parts supplied by reference TRBV5-1 and TRBJ2-7, is KAGVTQTPRYLIKTRGQQVTLSCSPISGHRSVSWYQQTPGQGLQFLFEYFSETQRNKGNFPGRFSGRQFSNSRSEMNVSTLELGDSALYLCASSLAGLAGGQARHEQYFGPGTRLTVT.

As to this clone: Coverage ceases 3 residues before the CDR3 finishes, and the germline J gene fills in the end. The V and J genes are TRBV4-1 and TRBJ1-2, with 12 nucleotides matching TRBD1. J was trimmed by 1 base and V by 3 bases; bases with no gene match: 9. Germline CDR1 MGHRA, CDR2 YSYEKL. The CDR3 covers 18 residues. Incomplete CDR3 DNA: TGCGCCAGCAGCCAGTTAAGGGACAGGGGGCGTGATAACTATGGC. It yields the protein CASSQLRDRGRDNYG. The whole CDR3 sequence reads CASSQLRDRGRDNYGYTF.

As to this clone: The read gets to within 3 residues of the CDR3 end, and the germline J gene fills in the rest. The gene calls are TRBV20-1 and TRBJ1-1; D gene uncertain. CDR1 and CDR2 (germline): DFQATT, SNEGSKA (reference sequence). The CDR3 contains 12 residues. V was clipped by 7 bases and J by 0 bases, with 9 bases between them. CDR3 sequence reads: CSVPFMNTEAFF. Incomplete CDR3 DNA: TGCAGTGTTCCATTCATGAACACTGAA.

A word on this clone: The CDR3 end falls 3 residues outside the read, so it is completed with the germline J gene. The chain employs TRBV6-1 and TRBJ2-7, with D tentatively TRBD1 (5 bases). Per germline, CDR1 MNHNS and CDR2 SASEGT. Trimming removed 0 bases from V and 3 bases from J, with 12 bases in between. CDR3 length: 15 residues. The CDR3 reads CASSEAWQGGYEQYF. CDR3 DNA, as far as it was read: TGTGCCAGCAGTGAAGCCTGGCAGGGCGGCTACGAG.

Note on this clone: The read ends 3 residues early relative to the CDR3; the germline J gene fills the gap. The gene calls are TRBV20-1 and TRBJ2-7, with 11 bases matching TRBD2. CDR1 and CDR2 from the germline V gene are DFQATT and SNEGSKA (reference sequence). V lost 5 bases to trimming and J lost 0 bases; unmatched junction nucleotides: 12. This CDR3 spans 17 amino acids. The DNA read from the CDR3 is TGCAGTGCTCCTATTAGGGGACTAGCGGCTTACTCCTACGAG. This sequence encodes CSAPIRGLAAYSYE. The CDR3 reads in full as CSAPIRGLAAYSYEQYF.

As concerns this clone: Read data end 3 residues before the CDR3 end; the end is taken from the germline J gene. The genes are TRBV29-1 and TRBJ1-2; 8 positions match TRBD1. The V and J ends lost 7 bases and 3 bases, in that order; junction bases with no gene match: 10. This CDR3 has 14 residues. Per germline, CDR1 SQVTM and CDR2 ANQGSEA. Incomplete CDR3 DNA: TGCAGCGCCATGGACAGGGAAGTATACTATGGC. Protein product: CSAMDREVYYG. The CDR3 reads in full as CSAMDREVYYGYTF.

This clone shows up as medium-sized (0.01 to 0.1%) by frequency. Coverage ceases 3 residues before the CDR3 finishes, and the germline J gene fills in the end. The chain carries TRBV12-3 or TRBV12-4 and TRBJ1-2; D possibly corresponds to TRBD1 (6 bases). Trimming took off 3 bases at V and 4 bases at J, with 24 bases between the two ends. The CDR3 extends over 18 amino acids. The CDR3 region is CASSFDSPVRQALYGYTF. The DNA read from the CDR3 is TGTGCCAGCAGTTTTGACAGCCCCGTGAGACAGGCCCTCTATGGC.

As for this clone: The read ends 3 residues shy of where the CDR3 ends; the end is completed using the germline J gene. The chain has TRBV6-4 and TRBJ1-4; 7 nucleotides line up with TRBD1. Unmatched junction bases numbered 7, after V lost 10 bases and J lost 2 bases. Germline V gene sequence: CDR1 MRHNA, CDR2 SNTAGT. The CDR3 length is 14 residues. The CDR3 DNA, read in part, is TGTGCCATGCTACCAGGGGGGACTAATGAAAAA. Its translation: CAMLPGGTNEK. The whole CDR3 sequence is CAMLPGGTNEKLFF.

Points on this clone: The CDR3 extends 3 residues past the end of the read, so its final part is completed from the germline J gene. This chain joins TRBV10-3 and TRBJ2-3; 7 bases map to TRBD1. Germline CDR1 reads ENHRY; CDR2 reads SYGVKD. CDR3 size: 16 residues. J lost 1 base, V lost 4 bases, and 8 bases had no gene match. The CDR3 region is CAISGDSSRGTDTQYF. The covered CDR3 bases are TGTGCCATCAGTGGGGACAGCTCCAGAGGCACAGATACG.

Of note for this clone: The read halts 3 residues ahead of the CDR3 end, with the missing end drawn from the germline J gene. This chain uses TRBV7-3 with TRBJ2-2; TRBD1 matches at 7 bases. The CDR3 consists of 15 residues. CDR1 SGHTA and CDR2 FQGTGA come from the germline V gene. V lost 6 bases and J lost 3; bases outside the gene matches: 7. The CDR3 protein is CASSTGTVDTGELFF. The CDR3 bases that were read are TGTGCCAGCAGTACCGGGACAGTCGACACCGGGGAG.

Worth noting for this clone: Sequencing ends 3 residues short of the CDR3 end; the germline J gene provides the rest. V and J are TRBV20-1 and TRBJ2-1, with 7 bases fitting TRBD2. V gave up 6 bases and J gave up 9 bases; unmatched junction bases: 17. In germline, CDR1 is DFQATT, CDR2 SNEGSKA (reference sequence). The CDR3 extends over 15 amino acids. The CDR3 loop reads CSATPGGTGPSEQFF. The part of the CDR3 DNA that was read is TGCAGTGCAACCCCCGGGGGGACCGGGCCCAGTGAG.

The part of the CDR3 DNA that was read is TGCAGCGTTGAAGATCAAGTTAGACAGGGGGCTCAAGAGACC. It is translated as CSVEDQVRQGAQET. The CDR3 in full is CSVEDQVRQGAQETQYF. The genes are TRBV29-1 and TRBJ2-5, with 10 bases identical to TRBD1. The read falls 3 residues short of the CDR3 end, and the missing part is taken from the germline J gene. CDR3 length: 17 residues. Germline values: CDR1 SQVTM, CDR2 ANQGSEA. With 0 bases clipped from V and 2 bases from J, the junction kept 9 bases outside the gene matches.

As concerns this clone: The sequenced fragment ends 3 residues before the CDR3 boundary, so the rest is inferred from the germline J gene. This chain connects TRBV18 to TRBJ1-1; 8 bases are shared with TRBD1. The CDR3 sequence is 15 residues long. CDR1 KGHSH and CDR2 LQKENI come from the germline V gene. V was clipped by 0 bases and J by 5 bases; unmatched bases: 5. The CDR3: CASSPPKQGGTEAFF. CDR3 DNA (partial): TGTGCCAGCTCACCACCTAAACAGGGGGGAACTGAA.